This record covers a single T cell receptor (beta chain). Its antigen is not yet known. The sample holds no much larger clone one base away, and base qualities are not on file. The immunoSEQ Assay, a bias-controlled multiplex PCR, was used to amplify TCRbeta CDR3 regions from genomic DNA. As for the original processing: The number of nucleated cells in each sample was estimated from the amplification of reference gene primers within the assay. To quantify the absolute abundance of each unique TCRbeta CDR3 rearrangement, sequence reads were collapsed and filtered. For each sample, productive Simpson clonality was calculated as the square root of Simpson's diversity index across productive rearrangements. The source is immuneACCESS, and TCRdb retained only in-frame sequences with V and J called. Part of the clones is not carried over; for the studies checked, unresolved V genes explain less than half of this, and the remainder is unexplained. The DNA was the basis for D and trimming; V, J and clone size are from that table. Counted in this sample were around 58,000 clones; about 90% of them appeared once. The top ten hold around 7.3% of the sample.

The germline V gene gives CDR1 as MDHEN and CDR2 as SYDVKM. The CDR3 covers 14 residues, taking in both the cysteine and the phenylalanine. Only the CDR3 DNA stays, 42 bases, in frame from base 1. V sheds 6 bases and J sheds 1 base, leaving 9 bases between their ends. Whole blood was collected in K2EDTA tubes by collaborating institutions according to the institutions' own protocols. Collaborator samples were shipped for TCRbeta analysis as frozen whole blood, isolated PBMCs, or DNA extracted from either sample type. This record comes from a study of blood T cell repertoires in COVID-19 (dated by TCRdb to the early 2020s). The study in broad terms: Samples covering the acute and convalescent phases of COVID-19 were provided by collaborators in the United States, Italy and Spain. Where available, HLA class I and class II types were obtained from metadata supplied by the sample provider rather than from assay-based typing. The repertoires were made available in a free public database intended to serve as a resource for research on the immune response to SARS-CoV-2. The samples were drawn from two sources: the first 160 participants of the ongoing ImmuneRACE study, and over 950 subjects contributed by 6 global collaborators. Deeply sampled blood TCRbeta repertoires from subjects exposed to, actively infected with, or recovered from COVID-19 were included in the dataset. The material from the prospective study consisted of cDNA or gDNA derived from T cells, B-cell-depleted T cells, or PBMCs. Nearly every sample came with metadata listing a de-identified subject ID, COVID-19 status, age in years and sex. The study at large found these results: How much clinical and demographic metadata was included differed by source and by participant, and the metadata was provided uncurated.

This TCR derives from a woman aged 55-70 years with active or convalescent COVID-19. Sequencing was performed on peripheral blood. Here the chain combines TRBV28 and TRBJ2-2; matching of 6 bases hints at TRBD1 as the D gene. The DNA reads TGTGCCAGCAGAACCAGGGGGAACACCGGGGAGCTGTTTTTT. Protein translation: CASRTRGNTGELFF.